What follows are 27 T cell receptor beta chains derived from one specimen sequenced in a study of shared clonotypes between healthy human individuals. Sequencing was performed with immunoSEQ multiplex PCR; in TCRdb, only in-frame clones are kept and a portion is missing. The table has 2,500,000 or so clones, approximately 93% seen once. Material: naive CD4+ T cells from PBMCs. Sample subset: CD45RA+ positively selected. The origin of the receptors is a man aged 18 to 29 in good health. Some clones in this sample may be carry-over from other donors' samples.

The chain couples TRBV2 to TRBJ2-3; 7 bases line up with TRBD1. CDR3 length: 14 residues. Germline-derived CDR1 and CDR2 are SNHLY and FYNNEI. Trimming at V came to 4 bases and at J to 6 bases, leaving 7 bases not matched to a gene. The CDR3 reads CASSGTGSPDTQYF. The CDR3 region has the DNA TGTGCCAGCAGTGGGACAGGATCTCCCGATACGCAGTATTTT.

The rearrangement joins TRBV5-6 to TRBJ2-3; TRBD1 is a possible D gene (6 bases). There are 14 residues in the CDR3. Trimming took off 3 bases at V and 1 base at J, with 9 bases between the two ends. Germline V gene sequence: CDR1 SGHDT, CDR2 YYEEEE. CDR3 region: CASSSGQRTDTQYF. DNA for the CDR3: TGTGCCAGCAGCTCCGGACAGCGCACAGATACGCAGTATTTT.

This clone is a singleton in its sample. The chain couples TRBV30 to TRBJ1-1; D uncertain. The germline V gene has CDR1 GTSNPN and CDR2 SVGIG (reference sequence). Between the trimmed V and J ends, which lost 8 bases and 10 bases, there was a span of 17 bases. The CDR3 runs 11 residues. The CDR3 DNA sequence: TGTGCCGGTAGGGATTTTGTGGGAGCTTTCTTT. Its translation is CAGRDFVGAFF.

In regard to this clone: The same CDR3 arises from other DNA sequences in this sample as well. CDR3 in DNA: TGCGCCAGCAGCCAGCAAGCAAGCTCCTACAATGAGCAGTTCTTC. This translates into CASSQQASSYNEQFF. The chain has TRBV4-1 and TRBJ2-1; D is uncertain. Germline V lookup: CDR1 MGHRA, CDR2 YSYEKL. V was clipped by 3 bases and J by 0 bases, with 9 bases between them. This CDR3 spans 15 amino acids.

V and J are TRBV5-4 and TRBJ1-1; D possibly corresponds to TRBD1 (6 bases). CDR3 length equals 15 residues. Germline loops: CDR1 SGHNT, CDR2 YYREEE (reference sequence). V lost 4 bases and J lost 1, with 14 bases in between. The chain's CDR3 is CASSPHQGKNTEAFF. The DNA for the CDR3 is TGTGCCAGCAGCCCACATCAGGGGAAGAACACTGAAGCTTTCTTT.

The V call is TRBV29-1, the J call TRBJ2-1; TRBD1 agrees at 8 bases. This CDR3 is built from 12 residues. The germline CDR1 and CDR2 sequences are SQVTM and ANQGSEA. V lost 7 bases, J lost 8 bases, and 7 bases stayed unmatched. This chain's CDR3 is CSARTGLDEQFF. The DNA of the CDR3 is TGCAGCGCCCGGACAGGGCTCGATGAGCAGTTCTTC.

This sequence joins TRBV20-1 and TRBJ2-7; the D is unclear. With 6 bases removed from V and 2 bases from J, the gap between germline ends came to 8 bases. The CDR3 sequence is 11 residues long. Germline CDR1 DFQATT, CDR2 SNEGSKA (reference sequence). Written as DNA, the CDR3 is TGCAGTGCCCTCCGTACCTACGAGCAGTACTTC. Translating gives CSALRTYEQYF.

The chain joins TRBV30 to TRBJ1-3; D ambiguous. The CDR3 has 14 residues. The germline gives CDR1 GTSNPN, CDR2 SVGIG (reference sequence). Deletions cut 7 bases from V and 4 bases from J, with 17 bases between. The CDR3 DNA is TGTGCCTTGGGCGGTTGGGGATCAGGAAACACCATATATTTT. Translation: CALGGWGSGNTIYF.

The chain's CDR3 is CASSPPGGDRMNTEAFF. For the CDR3, the DNA is TGTGCCAGCAGCCCGCCAGGCGGGGACAGGATGAACACTGAAGCTTTCTTT. This chain links TRBV7-2 with TRBJ1-1, with TRBD1 matching 8 bases. The V segment lost 5 bases and the J segment 0 bases; nucleotides outside the gene matches: 11. The CDR3 is made up of 17 amino acids. CDR1 is SGHTA and CDR2 is FQGNSA in the germline V gene.

This clone has more than one count but fewer than ten. The chain's CDR3 is CASSLGTVNIQYF. CDR3 bases: TGTGCCAGTAGCCTCGGGACAGTAAACATTCAGTACTTC. The V gene is TRBV19, the J gene TRBJ2-4; 7 bases are shared with TRBD1. The CDR3 covers 13 residues. V was pared by 6 bases and J by 6 bases, with 5 bases of the junction left unmatched. Germline loops: CDR1 LNHDA, CDR2 SQIVND (reference sequence).

This clone occurred once. The CDR3 DNA sequence: TGCGCCAGCAGCTTGTCTAGGATTCAAGATACGCAGTATTTT. It translates to CASSLSRIQDTQYF. The V and J genes are TRBV5-1 and TRBJ2-3; D unclear. Germline assignment: CDR1 SGHRS and CDR2 YFSETQ. V lost 1 base to trimming and J lost 5 bases, with 11 bases between them. The CDR3 has 14 residues.

Here the CDR3 DNA reads TGTGCCATCGGAGTGGGCACAGATACGCAGTATTTT. It codes for CAIGVGTDTQYF. The gene calls are TRBV10-3 and TRBJ2-3, with D unresolved. The CDR3 totals 12 residues. Trimming removed 8 bases from V and 1 base from J, with 7 bases in between. Per germline, CDR1 ENHRY and CDR2 SYGVKD.

The chain uses TRBV5-1 and TRBJ1-2; weak D call: TRBD1 (6 bases). Germline values: CDR1 SGHRS, CDR2 YFSETQ. V dropped 6 bases and J dropped 4 bases, with 16 bases sitting between them. The CDR3 totals 14 residues. CDR3 amino acids: CASTSSGEGYGYTF. CDR3 bases: TGCGCCAGCACATCGTCAGGGGAGGGCTATGGCTACACCTTC.

The table lists this clone with a count of one. The gene calls are TRBV6-6 and TRBJ1-1; 9 bases agree with TRBD1. Unmatched junction bases numbered 10, after V lost 0 bases and J lost 11 bases. CDR3 length: 15 residues. Germline CDR1 MNHNY, CDR2 SVGAGI (reference sequence). Written as DNA, the CDR3 is TGTGCCAGCAGTTACTCTCCCTGGGACAGGGAATTGGCTTTCTTT. Translation: CASSYSPWDRELAFF.

CDR3 in DNA: TGCAGCGTTAGACAGGGATTCAATCAGCCCCAGCATTTT. This codes for CSVRQGFNQPQHF. This chain uses TRBV29-1 with TRBJ1-5; TRBD1 matches at 7 bases. With V trimmed by 5 bases and J by 3 bases, 4 bases remained unmatched. CDR1 is SQVTM, CDR2 ANQGSEA, per germline. CDR3 length equals 13 residues.

The chain is built from TRBV28 and TRBJ2-7, with D perhaps matching TRBD1 or TRBD2 (7 bases each). Between the trimmed V and J ends, which lost 4 bases and 3 bases, there was a span of 19 bases. Per germline, CDR1 MDHEN and CDR2 SYDVKM. The CDR3 is 16 residues long. The CDR3 protein is CASSSQPGGGSYEQYF. The CDR3 DNA reads TGTGCCAGCAGTTCGCAACCAGGGGGGGGAAGCTACGAGCAGTACTTC.

The CDR3 bases are TGCAGCGTCCCTAGCGGGAGCACAGATACGCAGTATTTT. This gives the protein CSVPSGSTDTQYF. The rearrangement links TRBV29-1 to TRBJ2-3; 8 bases map to TRBD2. The CDR3 runs 13 residues. Germline values: CDR1 SQVTM, CDR2 ANQGSEA. Losses at the gene ends were 6 bases for V and 0 bases for J; bases not matched to a gene: 2.

The V gene is TRBV7-2, the J gene TRBJ2-7, with 12 bases lining up with TRBD2. From germline, CDR1 is SGHTA and CDR2 FQGNSA. This CDR3 has 16 amino acids. Losses at the gene ends were 2 bases for V and 3 bases for J; bases not matched to a gene: 5. The CDR3 region is CASSLMGTSGHYEQYF. The DNA for the CDR3 is TGTGCCAGCAGCTTAATGGGGACTAGCGGGCACTACGAGCAGTACTTC.

This clone is a singleton in its sample. The V call is TRBV28, the J call TRBJ1-5; 8 positions match TRBD1. The CDR3 has 15 amino acids. CDR1 is MDHEN, CDR2 SYDVKM, per germline. Trimming cost V 7 bases and J 2 bases; bases outside gene matches: 7. The CDR3 loop is CASILRGQGNQPQHF. The CDR3 coding sequence is TGTGCCAGCATCCTTAGGGGACAGGGCAATCAGCCCCAGCATTTT.

This chain uses TRBV7-2 with TRBJ1-3; 7 bases match TRBD1. The length of the CDR3 is 18 residues. CDR1 SGHTA and CDR2 FQGNSA come from the germline V gene. The trim removed 5 bases at V and 0 bases at J, leaving 13 bases unmatched. The DNA for the CDR3 is TGTGCCAGCAGCCCCGGGGACAGACTACTACTCTCTGGAAACACCATATATTTT. Translation: CASSPGDRLLLSGNTIYF. The full variable domain, in which reference TRBV7-2 and TRBJ1-3 provide the parts outside the CDR3, is GAGVSQSPSNKVTEKGKDVELRCDPISGHTALYWYRQSLGQGLEFLIYFQGNSAPDKSGLPSDRFSAERTGGSVSTLTIQRTQQEDSAVYLCASSPGDRLLLSGNTIYFGEGSWLTVV.

This chain connects TRBV28 to TRBJ1-5; perhaps TRBD1 as D (5 bases). In germline, CDR1 is MDHEN, CDR2 SYDVKM. Trimming cost V 1 base and J 6 bases, with 7 bases left between them. The CDR3 covers 13 residues. This chain's CDR3 is CASSLLGVQPQHF. The CDR3 nucleotides read TGTGCCAGCAGTTTATTGGGGGTTCAGCCCCAGCATTTT.

This chain links TRBV28 with TRBJ1-3; D may be TRBD1 (6 bases). This CDR3 spans 15 amino acids. Trimming cost V 4 bases and J 2 bases, with 12 bases left between them. Germline assignment: CDR1 MDHEN and CDR2 SYDVKM. CDR3 sequence: CASSSPQGTGNTIYF. The CDR3 nucleotides are TGTGCCAGCAGTTCCCCACAGGGAACTGGAAACACCATATATTTT.

This chain joins TRBV6-5 and TRBJ2-1; 10 positions match TRBD1. V dropped 4 bases and J dropped 6; count of bases not matched to a gene: 6. Germline CDR1 reads MNHEY; CDR2 reads SVGAGI. The CDR3 spans 15 residues. The CDR3 spells CASSSLGQGGNEQFF. The DNA for the CDR3 is TGTGCCAGCAGTTCCCTCGGACAGGGGGGCAATGAGCAGTTCTTC.

Remarks on this clone: This sample includes further DNA sequences coding for the same CDR3. The V call is TRBV18, the J call TRBJ1-4; D ambiguous. Germline assignment: CDR1 KGHSH and CDR2 LQKENI. V lost 2 bases to trimming and J lost 8 bases, with 6 bases between them. The CDR3 covers 12 residues. CDR3 in amino acids: CASSPGEEKLFF. The DNA of the CDR3 is TGTGCCAGCTCACCAGGAGAGGAAAAACTGTTTTTT.

This chain links TRBV19 with TRBJ2-1, with TRBD1 matching 7 bases. V trimming: 5 bases; J trimming: 0 bases; junction bases outside the gene matches: 7. CDR3 size: 16 residues. Germline V gene sequence: CDR1 LNHDA, CDR2 SQIVND (reference sequence). The CDR3, as DNA: TGTGCCAGTAGTGTTACAGGGGCTAGCTCCTACAATGAGCAGTTCTTC. Translated, it gives CASSVTGASSYNEQFF.

This sequence joins TRBV29-1 and TRBJ1-5; 9 bases are a match to TRBD1. Trimming removed 5 bases from V and 3 bases from J; junction bases left unmatched: 8. The length of the CDR3 is 15 residues. Germline CDR1 reads SQVTM; CDR2 reads ANQGSEA. This CDR3 is CSVTTGGTNNQPQHF. Here the CDR3 DNA reads TGCAGCGTTACTACAGGGGGCACGAACAATCAGCCCCAGCATTTT.

The chain recombines TRBV27 with TRBJ2-7; the D gene is possibly TRBD2 (5 bases). CDR1 is MNHEY and CDR2 is SMNVEV in the germline V gene (reference sequence). The CDR3 has 15 residues. Trimming took 4 bases from V and 4 from J, leaving 17 bases between them. CDR3 sequence reads: CASSSATGTWYEQYF. The CDR3 nucleotides read TGTGCCAGCAGTTCCGCGACGGGAACCTGGTACGAGCAGTACTTC.